The 9 T cell receptor beta chains given below trace back to one sample, sequenced in a study of T cell repertoires in cytomegalovirus infection. TCRdb re-derived calls from the reads in MiXCR, one entry per CDR3 protein. The repertoire holds about 450,000 distinct CDR3 sequences, 30% to 40% seen once, with about 13% in the top ten. Sequencing was carried out using PBMCs. These receptors were taken from a human donor in good health (CMV status not recorded). Some clones in this sample may be carry-over from other donors' samples.

This clonotype was seen ten or more times. The CDR3 is CASSPAASSYEQYF. As DNA, the CDR3 is TGTGCCAGCAGTCCAGCGGCCAGCTCCTACGAGCAGTACTTC. The chain links TRBV12-3 or TRBV12-4 to TRBJ2-7; a weak D match, TRBD2 (5 bases). Trimming pared 5 bases from V and 0 bases from J, leaving 11 bases between. The CDR3 sequence is 14 residues long.

This clonotype turned up a few times. This chain links TRBV6-2 or TRBV6-3 with TRBJ1-1; D might be TRBD1 (5 bases). The CDR3 consists of 19 residues. Looked up from germline, CDR1 is MNHEY and CDR2 is SVGEGT. Trimming stripped 2 bases from V and 0 bases from J, with 22 bases between. CDR3 protein: CASSYTHGLVAGMNTEAFF. The DNA of the CDR3 is TGTGCCAGCAGTTACACACACGGATTGGTTGCAGGGATGAACACTGAAGCTTTCTTT.

This clonotype occurred once. The rearrangement uses TRBV6-6 and TRBJ1-5; no definite D call. Looked up from germline, CDR1 is MNHNY and CDR2 is SVGAGI (reference sequence). Trimming pared 7 bases from V and 2 bases from J, leaving 12 bases between. This CDR3 comprises 14 residues. Here the CDR3 reads CASIDKGGNQPQHF. In DNA, the CDR3 is TGTGCCAGCATTGATAAGGGTGGCAATCAGCCCCAGCATTTT.

The V call is TRBV5-1, the J call TRBJ1-1; D not certain. Germline CDR1 is SGHRS and CDR2 is YFSETQ. This CDR3 has 15 amino acids. V shed 0 bases and J shed 0 bases, with 9 bases lying between them. The CDR3, as DNA: TGCGCCAGCAGCTTGGGACCGACCCTGAACACTGAAGCTTTCTTT. Residues: CASSLGPTLNTEAFF.

The rearrangement links TRBV7-6 to TRBJ2-1; 9 bases line up with TRBD1. Germline assignment: CDR1 SGHVS and CDR2 FNYEAQ. The CDR3 loop spans 16 amino acids. The junction had 10 bases not matched to a gene; V was cut back by 5 bases and J by 5 bases. The CDR3 region is CASSPLGGTGNNEQFF. The CDR3 coding sequence is TGTGCCAGCAGCCCCTTAGGGGGGACAGGGAACAATGAGCAGTTCTTC.

The chain joins TRBV2 to TRBJ2-7; no reliable D call. V was cut by 9 bases and J by 2 bases, with 14 bases left in between. CDR1 is SNHLY and CDR2 is FYNNEI in the germline V gene. CDR3 length: 13 amino acids. The CDR3 reads CASATGGPYEQYF. In DNA, the CDR3 is TGTGCCAGTGCCACCGGCGGCCCCTACGAGCAGTACTTC.

This clonotype was seen repeatedly, ten times or more. The gene calls are TRBV7-9 and TRBJ1-1, with unresolved D. Germline V gene lookup returns CDR1 SEHNR and CDR2 FQNEAQ (reference sequence). Trimming removed 3 bases at V and 1 base at J, with 6 bases between. The CDR3 is 13 residues long. CDR3 amino acids: CASSLIGNTEAFF. The CDR3, as DNA: TGTGCCAGCAGCTTGATCGGGAACACTGAAGCTTTCTTT.

In its sample, this clonotype was seen many times. The chain is built from TRBV28 and TRBJ2-7; 16 bases are a match to TRBD2. Germline loops: CDR1 MDHEN, CDR2 SYDVKM. V was pared by 8 bases and J by 4 bases, with 11 bases of the junction left unmatched. This CDR3 region has 17 residues. DNA of the CDR3: TGTGCCAGCTACCCCGGGACTAGCGGGGGGGCTGGGTACGAGCAGTACTTC. It specifies CASYPGTSGGAGYEQYF.

V and J are TRBV10-3 and TRBJ2-7; perhaps TRBD1 as D (5 bases). This CDR3 is 14 amino acids long. Trimming took off 6 bases at V and 1 base at J, with 13 bases between the two ends. Germline V gene data show CDR1 as ENHRY and CDR2 as SYGVKD. The CDR3 is CAISASRASYEQYF. The CDR3 DNA follows: TGTGCCATCAGCGCCAGCAGGGCATCCTACGAGCAGTACTTC.